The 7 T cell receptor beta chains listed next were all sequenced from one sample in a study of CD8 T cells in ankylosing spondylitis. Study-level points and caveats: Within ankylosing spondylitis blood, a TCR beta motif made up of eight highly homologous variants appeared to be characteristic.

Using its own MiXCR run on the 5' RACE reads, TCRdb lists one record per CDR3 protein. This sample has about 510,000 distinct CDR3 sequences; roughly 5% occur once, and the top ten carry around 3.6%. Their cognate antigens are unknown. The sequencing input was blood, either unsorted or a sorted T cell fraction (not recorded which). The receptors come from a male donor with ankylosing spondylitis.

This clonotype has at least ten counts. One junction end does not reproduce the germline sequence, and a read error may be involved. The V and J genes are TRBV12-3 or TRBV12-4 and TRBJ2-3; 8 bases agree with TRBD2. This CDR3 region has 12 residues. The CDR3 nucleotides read TGTGCCAGCAGTTTATACCCAGCGGGGGCGGATTTT. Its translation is CASSLYPAGADF.

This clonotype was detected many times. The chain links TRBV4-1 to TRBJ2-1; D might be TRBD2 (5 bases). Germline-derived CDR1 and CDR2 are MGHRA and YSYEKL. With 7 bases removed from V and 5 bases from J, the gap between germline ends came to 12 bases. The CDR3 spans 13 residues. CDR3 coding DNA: TGCGCCAGCACGTCTTTCGGGGACAATGAGCAGTTCTTC. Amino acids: CASTSFGDNEQFF.

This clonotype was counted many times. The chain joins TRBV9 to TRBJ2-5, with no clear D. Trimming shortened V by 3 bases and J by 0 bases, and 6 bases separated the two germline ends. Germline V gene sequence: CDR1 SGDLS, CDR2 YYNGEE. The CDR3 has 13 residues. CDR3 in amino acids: CASSASYQETQYF. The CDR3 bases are TGTGCCAGCAGCGCCTCCTACCAAGAGACCCAGTACTTC.

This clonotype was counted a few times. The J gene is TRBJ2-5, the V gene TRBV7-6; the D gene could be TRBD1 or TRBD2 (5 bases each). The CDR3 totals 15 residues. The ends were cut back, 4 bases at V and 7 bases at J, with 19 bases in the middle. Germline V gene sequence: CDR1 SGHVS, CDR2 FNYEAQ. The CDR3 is CASSYLAGTKWTQYF. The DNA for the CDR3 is TGTGCCAGCAGCTACCTGGCCGGGACCAAGTGGACCCAGTACTTC.

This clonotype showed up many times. In DNA, the CDR3 is TGTGCCAGCAGCTACAGACTAGCGGGAGTAGACGAGCAGTTCTTC. Encoded protein: CASSYRLAGVDEQFF. This sequence joins TRBV13 and TRBJ2-1; 12 positions match TRBD2. The CDR3 has 15 residues. Germline V CDR1 and CDR2: PRHDT, FYEKMQ (reference sequence). J lost 10 bases, V lost 4 bases, and 8 bases had no gene match.

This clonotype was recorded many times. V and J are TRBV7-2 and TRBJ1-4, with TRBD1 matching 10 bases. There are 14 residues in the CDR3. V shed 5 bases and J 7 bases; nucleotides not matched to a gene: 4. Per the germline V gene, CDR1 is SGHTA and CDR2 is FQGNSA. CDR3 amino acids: CASSRQGATEKLFF. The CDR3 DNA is TGTGCCAGCAGCAGACAGGGGGCGACTGAAAAACTGTTTTTT.

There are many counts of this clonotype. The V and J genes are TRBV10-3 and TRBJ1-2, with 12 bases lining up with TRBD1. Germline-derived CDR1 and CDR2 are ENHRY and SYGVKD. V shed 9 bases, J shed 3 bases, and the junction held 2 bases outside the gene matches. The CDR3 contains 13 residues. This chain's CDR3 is CAMGTGGDYGYTF. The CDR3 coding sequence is TGTGCCATGGGGACAGGGGGCGACTATGGCTACACCTTC.